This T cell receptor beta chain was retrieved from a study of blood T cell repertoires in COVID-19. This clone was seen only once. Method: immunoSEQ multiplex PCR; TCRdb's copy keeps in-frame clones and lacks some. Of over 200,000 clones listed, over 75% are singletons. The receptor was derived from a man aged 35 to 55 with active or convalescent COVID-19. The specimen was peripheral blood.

The CDR3 bases are TGTGCCAGCAGCTTGAGGACTTGGGGAGAGAGGAACACTGAAGCTTTCTTT. Translating gives CASSLRTWGERNTEAFF. The genes are TRBV5-6 and TRBJ1-1, with D uncertain. Germline V lookup: CDR1 SGHDT, CDR2 YYEEEE. V dropped 1 base and J dropped 1 base, with 17 bases sitting between them. The CDR3 totals 17 residues. Using reference TRBV5-6 and TRBJ1-1 for the parts outside the CDR3, the full variable domain is DAGVTQSPTHLIKTRGQQVTLRCSPKSGHDTVSWYQQALGQGPQFIFQYYEEEERQRGNFPDRFSGHQFPNYSSELNVNALLLGDSALYLCASSLRTWGERNTEAFFGQGTRLTVV.